This section outlines one T cell receptor beta chain sequence together with its context. The data were taken from a study of shared clonotypes between healthy human individuals. Every donor, a Caucasian adult, lived in Nashville, Tennessee. Assay: immunoSEQ multiplex PCR; the TCRdb copy retains only in-frame clones and omits some. This sample has some 1.1 million clones, with approximately 80% found just once. The sample taken for sequencing was memory CD4+ T cells from PBMCs. The subset denotes: CD45RA-negative fraction. The receptor was isolated from a man between 18 and 29 years old in good health. Some clones in this sample may be carry-over from other donors' samples.

The CDR3 region is CASSWGGSTSGRVRETQYF. In DNA, the CDR3 is TGCGCCAGCAGCTGGGGGGGCTCGACTAGCGGGAGAGTCAGGGAGACCCAGTACTTC. The V and J genes are TRBV5-1 and TRBJ2-5; 12 positions agree with TRBD2. The germline gives CDR1 SGHRS, CDR2 YFSETQ. J gave up 5 bases and V 3 bases, and 17 bases lay outside the gene matches. There are 19 residues in the CDR3.